This T cell receptor (beta chain) was identified during a study of T cell responses to AZD1222 COVID-19 vaccine. The study, taken as a whole, reports: Two AZD1222 doses significantly raised spike-specific TCR breadth and depth over controls. Clonal diversity may have been underestimated in mostly white British donors.

A word on this clone: Antigen unknown.

V shed 0 bases and J shed 4 bases, with 11 bases lying between them. The CDR3 is 15 amino acids. Germline V lookup: CDR1 SGDLS, CDR2 YYNGEE. Clones were sequenced by immunoSEQ multiplex PCR, and TCRdb holds only the in-frame ones, with some missing. There are 75,000 to 90,000 clones in the sample; 91% occur only once, and approximately 30% lies in the top ten. The material sequenced was peripheral blood, taken 28 days after the second AZD1222 dose. The chain combines TRBV9 with TRBJ2-1; maybe TRBD2 (6 bases). The clonotype was recovered from an adult who received the AZD1222 COVID-19 vaccine. The DNA of the CDR3 is TGTGCCAGCAGCGTAGCGGCTAGCGCTTACAATGAGCAGTTCTTC. This translates into CASSVAASAYNEQFF.